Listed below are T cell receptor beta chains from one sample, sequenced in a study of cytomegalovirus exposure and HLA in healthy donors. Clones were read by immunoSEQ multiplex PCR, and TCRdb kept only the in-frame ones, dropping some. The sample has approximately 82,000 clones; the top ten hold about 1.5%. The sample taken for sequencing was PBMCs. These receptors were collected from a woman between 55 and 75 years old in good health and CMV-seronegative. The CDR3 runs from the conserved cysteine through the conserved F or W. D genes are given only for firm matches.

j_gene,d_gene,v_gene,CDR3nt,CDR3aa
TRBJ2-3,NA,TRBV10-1,TGCGCCAGCAGTGATAGGGGGACAGGGCCGAGCGGGAGGGCGAGAGATACGCAGTATTTT,CASSDRGTGPSGRARDTQYF
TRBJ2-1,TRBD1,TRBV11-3,TGTGCCAGCAGCGAGACAGGGGGGTTCTACAATGAGCAGTTCTTC,CASSETGGFYNEQFF
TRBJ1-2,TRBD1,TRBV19,TGTGCCAGTAGCGACATTGCCAGGGGGCGACGGGCTGGCTACACCTTC,CASSDIARGRRAGYTF
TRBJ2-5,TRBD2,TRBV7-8,TGTGCCAGCAGCTTAGGGACTAGAGTGGGGCAAGAGACCCAGTACTTC,CASSLGTRVGQETQYF
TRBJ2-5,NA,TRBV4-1,TGCGCCAGCAGCCAAGCCGGGACTCCGGAGACCCAGTACTTC,CASSQAGTPETQYF
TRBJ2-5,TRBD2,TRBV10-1,TGCGCCAGCTCCCGAGGACTAGCGGGAATCGAGACCCAGTACTTC,CASSRGLAGIETQYF
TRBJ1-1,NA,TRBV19,TGTGCCAGTAGTGTTGACAGGTACGCTGAAGCTTTCTTT,CASSVDRYAEAFF
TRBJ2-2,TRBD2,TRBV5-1,TGCGCCAGCAGCGGGCTAGCGGACACCGGGGAGCTGTTTTTT,CASSGLADTGELFF
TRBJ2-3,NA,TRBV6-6,TGTGCCAGCAGTTACGCGGAAGATACGCAGTATTTT,CASSYAEDTQYF
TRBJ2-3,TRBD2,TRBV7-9,TGTGCCAGCAGCTTAGCGCCGACTAGCGGTCTTAGCACAGATACGCAGTATTTT,CASSLAPTSGLSTDTQYF
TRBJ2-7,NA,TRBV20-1,TGCAGTGCTTCCCGGACAGACGAGCAGTACTTC,CSASRTDEQYF
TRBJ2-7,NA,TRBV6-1,TGTGCCAGCAGTGACCCGACAGGTTACGGCTTAAACTCCTACGAGCAGTACTTC,CASSDPTGYGLNSYEQYF
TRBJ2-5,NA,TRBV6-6,TGTGCCAGCGCCACGGACAGCCAAGAGACCCAGTACTTC,CASATDSQETQYF
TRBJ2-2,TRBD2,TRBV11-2,TGTGCCAGCAGCTCCAGCGGGAGGGGGACCGGGGAGCTGTTTTTT,CASSSSGRGTGELFF
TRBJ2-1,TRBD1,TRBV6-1,TGTGCCGCCTTTTGGGGACAGGGTAATAGCAATGAGCAGTTCTTC,CAAFWGQGNSNEQFF
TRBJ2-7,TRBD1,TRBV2,TGTGCCACTATCCGGAGAGGGACAGGGGAGACCTACGAGCAGTACTTC,CATIRRGTGETYEQYF
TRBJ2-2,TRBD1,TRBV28,TGTGCCAGCAGGGCCGGGACAGGGGGGACCGGGGAGCTGTTTTTT,CASRAGTGGTGELFF
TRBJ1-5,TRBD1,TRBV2,TGTGCCAGCGGAAGAAACAGGGGTGGCAATCAGCCCCAGCATTTT,CASGRNRGGNQPQHF
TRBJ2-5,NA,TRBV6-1,TGTGCCAGCATGGGGCTGGAAGAGACCCAGTACTTC,CASMGLEETQYF
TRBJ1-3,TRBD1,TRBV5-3,TGTGCCAGAAGCTTGTTTGAGGGACAGGGAGGGGTTGGAAACACCATATATTTT,CARSLFEGQGGVGNTIYF
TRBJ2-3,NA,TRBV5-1,TGCGCCAGCAGCTTACAGGGCATCGGGACAGATACGCAGTATTTT,CASSLQGIGTDTQYF
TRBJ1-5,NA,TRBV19,TGTGCCAGTATGGGACAACCCCTTAATCAGCCCCAGCATTTT,CASMGQPLNQPQHF
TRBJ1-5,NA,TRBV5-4,TGTGCCAGCACCAGGTTTATAGACAATCAGCCCCAGCATTTT,CASTRFIDNQPQHF
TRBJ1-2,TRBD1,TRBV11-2,TGTGCCAGCAGCCCCGACAGGGACTATGGCTACACCTTC,CASSPDRDYGYTF
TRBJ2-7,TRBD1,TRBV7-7,TGTGCTAGCAGCCGGGACAGGGGGATGTACGAGCAGTACTTC,CASSRDRGMYEQYF
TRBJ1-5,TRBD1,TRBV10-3,TGTGCCATCAGTCAGGGGGATCAGCCCCAGCATTTT,CAISQGDQPQHF
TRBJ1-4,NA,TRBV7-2,TGTGCCAGCAGCCCTCGGGAGGGGGATGAAAAACTGTTTTTT,CASSPREGDEKLFF
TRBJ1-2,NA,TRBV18,TGTGCCAGCTCACCTTCGGACTATGGCTACACCTTC,CASSPSDYGYTF
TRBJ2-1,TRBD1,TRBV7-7,TGTGCTAGCAGCTTAGGTGGGACAGGTTCACATGAGCAGTTCTTC,CASSLGGTGSHEQFF
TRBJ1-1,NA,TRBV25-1,TGTGCCAGCAGTGCATCCCAGGGGCTTTTTAAGAGTACTGAAGCTTTCTTT,CASSASQGLFKSTEAFF
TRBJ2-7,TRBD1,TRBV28,TGTGCCAGCAGTTCTTCCGGGACAGTCTTCGAGCAGTACTTC,CASSSSGTVFEQYF
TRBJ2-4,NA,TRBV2,TGCGCCAGCAGTGAAACGCAGGGGATAAACATTCAGTACTTC,CASSETQGINIQYF
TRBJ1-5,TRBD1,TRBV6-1,TGTGCCAGCAGTGAAACCGGGCCTATCTCGGGACAGGCCTATTTT,CASSETGPISGQAYF
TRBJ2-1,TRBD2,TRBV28,TGTGCCAGCCGTACCCCCGGGACTAGCTCCTACAATGAGCAGTTCTTC,CASRTPGTSSYNEQFF
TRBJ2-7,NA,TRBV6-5,TGTGCCAGCAGTTACCCACTGGGGGGGGCCAACGAGCAGTACTTC,CASSYPLGGANEQYF
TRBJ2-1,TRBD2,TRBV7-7,TGTGCTAGCAGCCGAACTAGCGGAACTGGTGAGCAGTTCTTC,CASSRTSGTGEQFF
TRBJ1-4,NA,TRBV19,TGTGCCAGTAGTATTAGGGGGATAGGACTCGCAACTAATGAAAAACTGTTTTTT,CASSIRGIGLATNEKLFF
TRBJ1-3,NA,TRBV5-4,TGTGCCAGCAGCTCCGCGCAACCACAGGGAAACACCATATATTTT,CASSSAQPQGNTIYF
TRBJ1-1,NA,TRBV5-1,TGCGCCAGCAGCTACGGGGACACCCTTACTTTCTTT,CASSYGDTLTFF
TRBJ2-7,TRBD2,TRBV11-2,TGTGCCAGCAGCTCACAATTGACTAGCGGGAGGGCGTACGAGCAGTACTTC,CASSSQLTSGRAYEQYF
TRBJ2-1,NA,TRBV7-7,TGTGCTAGCAGCTTGGGGGCAGCAGATGAGCAGTTCTTC,CASSLGAADEQFF
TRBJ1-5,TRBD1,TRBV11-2,TGTGCCAGCAGCTTAGGACAAACAGGGGACCAGCATTTT,CASSLGQTGDQHF
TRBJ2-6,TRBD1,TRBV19,TGTGCCAGTAGTAAACAGGGGTCTGGGGCCAACGTCCTGACTTTC,CASSKQGSGANVLTF
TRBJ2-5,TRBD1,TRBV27,TGTGCCAGCAGTTTGTTACAGGGGGCCGGGGAGACCCAGTACTTC,CASSLLQGAGETQYF
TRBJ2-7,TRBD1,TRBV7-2,TGTGCCAGCAGCTTAGAACAGGGGGTTTACGAGCAGTACTTC,CASSLEQGVYEQYF
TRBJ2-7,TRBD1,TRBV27,TGTGCCAGCAGTCCTGAGTCCGGGACAGAGCTTTACGAGCAGTACTTC,CASSPESGTELYEQYF
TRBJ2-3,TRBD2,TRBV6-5,TGTGCCAGCAGTTCCAGCGGGAGGTGGGCAGATACGCAGTATTTT,CASSSSGRWADTQYF